A single sample is the source of the 23 T cell receptor beta chains below, sequenced in a study of T cells after yellow fever vaccination. TCRdb reprocessed the 5' RACE reads with MiXCR, giving one entry per CDR3 protein. The sample lists 180,000 or so distinct CDR3 sequences, about 10% occurring once. The sequencing used CD8+ T cells sorted from PBMCs, collected 15 days after the yellow fever booster vaccination. Receptor source: a man in his late teens or twenties who received the YFV17D yellow fever vaccine.

This clonotype has only a few counts. This chain uses TRBV10-3 with TRBJ1-5, with 9 bases aligning to TRBD1. Looked up from germline, CDR1 is ENHRY and CDR2 is SYGVKD. V lost 2 bases and J lost 5; bases outside the gene matches: 4. The CDR3 runs to 15 residues. The CDR3 sequence: CAISEPDRGDQPQHF. The CDR3 coding sequence is TGTGCCATCAGTGAGCCGGACAGGGGCGATCAGCCCCAGCATTTT.

In its sample, this clonotype was seen many times. V usage is TRBV6-4 and J usage is TRBJ2-2; 7 positions match TRBD1. The germline V gene has CDR1 MRHNA and CDR2 SNTAGT. CDR3 length equals 14 residues. Losses at the gene ends were 3 bases for V and 3 bases for J; bases not matched to a gene: 1. This chain's CDR3 is CASSDGTDTGELFF. Here the CDR3 DNA reads TGTGCCAGCAGTGATGGGACAGACACCGGGGAGCTGTTTTTT.

This clonotype was found many times. CDR3 DNA: TGCAGTGCTCGACTGGGGACGGCTCCTGTCTACACCTTC. It encodes CSARLGTAPVYTF. This chain connects TRBV20-1 to TRBJ1-2; tentatively, D is TRBD1 (5 bases). Germline loops: CDR1 DFQATT, CDR2 SNEGSKA (reference sequence). CDR3 size: 13 residues. Trimming shortened V by 5 bases and J by 10 bases, and 20 bases separated the two germline ends.

The rearrangement links TRBV6-5 to TRBJ2-7; 9 positions match TRBD1. This CDR3 has 13 residues. V dropped 6 bases and J dropped 9; count of bases not matched to a gene: 9. The germline V gene has CDR1 MNHEY and CDR2 SVGAGI. The CDR3 reads CASSWGQGGRQYV. The CDR3 bases are TGTGCCAGCAGCTGGGGACAGGGAGGTCGGCAGTACGTC.

The chain couples TRBV6-4 to TRBJ2-1; D possibly corresponds to TRBD2 (5 bases). Trimming cost V 0 bases and J 9 bases, with 9 bases left between them. The CDR3 is made up of 13 amino acids. CDR1 MRHNA and CDR2 SNTAGT come from the germline V gene. The CDR3 loop is CASSDSGRSEQFF. The CDR3 DNA follows: TGTGCCAGCAGTGACTCAGGGAGAAGTGAGCAGTTCTTC.

The chain links TRBV12-3 or TRBV12-4 to TRBJ1-1, with 7 bases identical to TRBD1. The CDR3 is 14 amino acids. The junction had 6 bases not matched to a gene; V was cut back by 4 bases and J by 4 bases. In nucleotides, the CDR3 is TGTGCCAGCAGTTCAGGGGGGGCGGGCACTGAAGCTTTCTTT. Its translation: CASSSGGAGTEAFF.

This clonotype showed up just a few times. The chain recombines TRBV27 with TRBJ1-2; D may be TRBD1 (6 bases). With 3 bases removed from V and 1 base from J, the gap between germline ends came to 12 bases. Germline CDR1 and CDR2: MNHEY and SMNVEV (reference sequence). The CDR3 is made up of 15 amino acids. The CDR3 DNA sequence: TGTGCCAGCAGTTTCGGGGGGGCAAGTAACTATGGCTACACCTTC. Amino acid sequence: CASSFGGASNYGYTF.

This chain joins TRBV6-5 and TRBJ2-7; D might be TRBD1 or TRBD2, each matching 5 bases. Looked up from germline, CDR1 is MNHEY and CDR2 is SVGAGI. V lost 6 bases, J lost 4 bases, and 10 bases lay in between. The CDR3 has 12 residues. The CDR3 DNA is TGTGCCAGCAGCGGGACCCAGTACGAGCAGTACTTC. Its protein is CASSGTQYEQYF.

This clonotype has only a few counts. The rearrangement uses TRBV5-1 and TRBJ1-2, with D unresolved. The CDR3 runs 12 residues. Trimming stripped 4 bases from V and 8 bases from J, with 12 bases between. CDR1 and CDR2 (germline): SGHRS, YFSETQ. This chain's CDR3 is CASSPGGVGYTF. The CDR3 bases are TGCGCCAGCAGCCCCGGTGGGGTAGGCTACACCTTC.

A few counts support this clonotype. The V and J genes are TRBV7-9 and TRBJ1-1, with a possible D match to TRBD1 (5 bases). Germline-derived CDR1 and CDR2 are SEHNR and FQNEAQ (reference sequence). Trimming removed 1 base from V and 1 base from J, with 16 bases in between. The CDR3 has 17 residues. The DNA of the CDR3 is TGTGCCAGCAGCTTAGTACGTGGGGGACCGCAGAACACTGAAGCTTTCTTT. Amino acid sequence: CASSLVRGGPQNTEAFF.

This clonotype has just a few counts. The chain employs TRBV20-1 and TRBJ2-2, with a possible D match to TRBD2 (6 bases). Germline values: CDR1 DFQATT, CDR2 SNEGSKA (reference sequence). The CDR3 extends over 14 amino acids. With 5 bases removed from V and 2 bases from J, the gap between germline ends came to 12 bases. The CDR3 DNA sequence: TGCAGTGCTCGCGGGACGGATAACACCGGGGAGCTGTTTTTT. It translates to CSARGTDNTGELFF.

The rearrangement joins TRBV9 to TRBJ2-2, with D hard to call. Trimming left V 7 bases short and J 4 bases short, with 8 bases between. The CDR3 runs 12 residues. The germline CDR1 and CDR2 sequences are SGDLS and YYNGEE. The CDR3: CASHSRTGELFF. DNA of the CDR3: TGTGCCAGCCACTCTCGCACCGGGGAGCTGTTTTTT.

V gene TRBV3-1 combines with J gene TRBJ2-7; 8 bases are a match to TRBD2. The CDR3 spans 13 residues. J gave up 0 bases and V 8 bases, and 3 bases lay outside the gene matches. Germline assignment: CDR1 LGHDT and CDR2 YNNKEL (reference sequence). The CDR3 here is CASALADSYEQYF. The CDR3 region has the DNA TGTGCCAGCGCACTAGCGGACTCCTACGAGCAGTACTTC.

The CDR3 spells CASSFRVGEEQFF. DNA for the CDR3: TGTGCCAGCAGCTTTCGCGTAGGTGAGGAGCAGTTCTTC. The chain uses TRBV11-2 and TRBJ2-1; no reliable D call. The CDR3 consists of 13 residues. The V end was cut by 3 bases, the J end by 10 bases, with 13 bases between. CDR1 is SGHAT and CDR2 is FQNNGV in the germline V gene.

V gene TRBV12-3 or TRBV12-4 combines with J gene TRBJ2-1; 9 bases line up with TRBD1. The V segment lost 8 bases and the J segment 4 bases; nucleotides outside the gene matches: 6. The CDR3 length is 14 residues. CDR3: CASLDRGPYNEQFF. The CDR3 DNA reads TGTGCCAGCTTGGACAGGGGCCCTTACAATGAGCAGTTCTTC.

This clonotype was seen repeatedly, ten times or more. The chain links TRBV6-2 or TRBV6-3 to TRBJ2-7; either TRBD1 or TRBD2 may fit D (5 bases each). V lost 4 bases and J lost 1, with 11 bases in between. Germline CDR1 MNHEY, CDR2 SVGEGT. This CDR3 spans 14 amino acids. DNA of the CDR3: TGTGCCAGCAGTTTGGGGACCGGTTCCTACGAGCAGTACGTC. Its translation is CASSLGTGSYEQYV.

The table lists this clonotype with a few counts. V usage is TRBV7-9 and J usage is TRBJ2-7; a weak D match, TRBD2 (5 bases). The CDR3 is made up of 13 amino acids. Germline V gives CDR1 SEHNR, CDR2 FQNEAQ (reference sequence). The V end lost 5 bases, the J end lost 12 bases, and 20 bases lay between the germline ends. CDR3 nucleotide sequence: TGTGCCAGCAGCGAATCTACTAGGGCCGACATGTACGTC. Translating it yields CASSESTRADMYV.

This rearrangement joins TRBV6-2 or TRBV6-3 to TRBJ2-7; D unclear. In germline, CDR1 is MNHEY, CDR2 SVGEGT. The CDR3 has 11 amino acids. Trimming left V 7 bases short and J 4 bases short, with 8 bases between. CDR3: CASTDGYEQYV. As DNA, the CDR3 is TGTGCCAGCACCGACGGGTACGAGCAGTACGTC.

In regard to this clonotype: An end of the junction does not agree with germline; a read error may underlie this. V is TRBV7-2 and J is TRBJ2-3; 12 bases are shared with TRBD2. From germline, CDR1 is SGHTA and CDR2 FQGNSA. The CDR3 is 18 amino acids. CDR3 residues: CASILGTSGGFHTDTQYF. CDR3 sequence (DNA): TGTGCCAGCATCTTAGGAACTAGCGGGGGGTTCCACACAGATACGCAGTATTTT. Using reference TRBV7-2 and TRBJ2-3 for the parts outside the CDR3, the full variable domain is GAGVSQSPSNKVTEKGKDVELRCDPISGHTALYWYRQSLGQGLEFLIYFQGNSAPDKSGLPSDRFSAERTGGSVSTLTIQRTQQEDSAVYLCASILGTSGGFHTDTQYFGPGTRLTVL.

This clonotype was recorded at least ten times. The genes are TRBV5-4 and TRBJ2-7; maybe TRBD1 (6 bases). The germline CDR1 and CDR2 sequences are SGHNT and YYREEE (reference sequence). V gave up 2 bases and J gave up 5 bases, with 14 bases separating them. The CDR3 runs to 14 residues. The CDR3 sequence is CASSFGPGVNEQYF. CDR3 nucleotides: TGTGCCAGCAGCTTCGGTCCAGGGGTGAACGAGCAGTACTTC.

This clonotype was detected only a few times. The chain recombines TRBV7-3 with TRBJ2-1; 7 nucleotides match TRBD2. The CDR3 is made up of 16 amino acids. The V and J ends lost 0 bases and 4 bases, in that order; junction bases with no gene match: 6. Per germline, CDR1 SGHTA and CDR2 FQGTGA. The CDR3 DNA is TGTGCCAGCAGCTTAACAAGGGCGGGGGTGTACAATGAGCAGTTCTTC. Protein: CASSLTRAGVYNEQFF. Variable domain in full (rest from reference TRBV7-3 and TRBJ2-1): GAGVSQTPSNKVTEKGKYVELRCDPISGHTALYWYRQSLGQGPEFLIYFQGTGAADDSGLPNDRFFAVRPEGSVSTLKIQRTERGDSAVYLCASSLTRAGVYNEQFFGPGTRLTVL.

This clonotype was detected only a few times. This chain connects TRBV14 to TRBJ2-7; D gene ambiguous. The CDR3 is 13 amino acids. Germline assignment: CDR1 SGHDN and CDR2 FVKESK. V gave up 0 bases and J gave up 4 bases, with 7 bases separating them. CDR3 region: CASSQDRRYEQYF. The CDR3 region has the DNA TGTGCCAGCAGCCAAGATCGGCGTTACGAGCAGTACTTC.

The rearrangement uses TRBV5-6 and TRBJ2-5; TRBD2 agrees at 10 bases. This CDR3 is 18 amino acids long. With V trimmed by 2 bases and J by 2 bases, 12 bases remained unmatched. Germline assignment: CDR1 SGHDT and CDR2 YYEEEE. The DNA for the CDR3 is TGTGCCAGCAGCTTTGGCAGCGGGGGGGCATGGGAACAAGAGACCCAGTACTTC. This encodes CASSFGSGGAWEQETQYF. Using reference TRBV5-6 and TRBJ2-5 for the parts outside the CDR3, the full variable domain is DAGVTQSPTHLIKTRGQQVTLRCSPKSGHDTVSWYQQALGQGPQFIFQYYEEEERQRGNFPDRFSGHQFPNYSSELNVNALLLGDSALYLCASSFGSGGAWEQETQYFGPGTRLLVL.